This T cell receptor (beta chain) was identified in a study of Graves' ophthalmopathy and Graves' hyperthyroidism. CDR3 length: 16 amino acids. Trimming pared 2 bases from V and 1 base from J, leaving 15 bases between. CDR1 is ENHRY, CDR2 SYGVKD, per germline. This clonotype was found many times. Its antigen is unidentified. Whole-study findings and limits: The study's model predicted ophthalmopathy progression at about 71% sensitivity and around 75% specificity.

The sequenced template was RNA, covering the TCR beta CDR3 region. RT-PCR with HTBI primers came first, then second-round multiplex PCR. TCRdb re-called the multiplex PCR reads through MiXCR, storing one row per CDR3 protein. Found here are 600,000 to 950,000 distinct CDR3 sequences, 40% of them singletons; the top ten hold 44%. This TCR was recovered from an adult man with Graves' ophthalmopathy. The V call is TRBV10-3, the J call TRBJ2-7, with D tentatively TRBD2 (7 bases). Sequencing was done on a sample of peripheral blood. This CDR3 is CAISEILGGQSYEQYF. Written as DNA, the CDR3 is TGTGCCATCAGTGAGATCCTCGGGGGGCAATCCTACGAGCAGTACTTC.